This TCR beta chain was documented in a study of blood T cell repertoires in COVID-19. Study summary: Acute-phase and convalescent COVID-19 samples originated in the United States, Italy and Spain.

Trimming stripped 4 bases from V and 3 bases from J, with 7 bases between. The germline V gene encodes CDR1 WSHSY and CDR2 SAAADI. This CDR3 region has 12 residues. As processed by the authors: Amplification with reference gene primers provided the estimates of nucleated cell counts. TCRdb's table, derived via immunoSEQ multiplex PCR, lists solely in-frame clones and lacks some. That table is the source of V, J and clone size, and D and trimming were worked out from the DNA. The sample has around 100,000 clones; around nine tenths are singletons. The chain recombines TRBV10-2 with TRBJ2-7; the D gene is possibly TRBD2 (5 bases). The sequenced sample was peripheral blood. The TCR originated in a human donor in a cohort sampled during active COVID-19. The CDR3 nucleotides are TGCGCCAGCAGTGGAGGGATCTACGAGCAGTACTTC. It encodes CASSGGIYEQYF.